The clone carrying this T cell receptor (beta chain) was detected only a few times. Its antigen is unidentified. A sort by CD45RO/CCR7/CD25/CD127/CD95/CD27 yielded CD4+ naive, central memory, regulatory and stem cell-like memory cells. This entry comes from a study of beta chain features in type 1 diabetes. Sequenced material consisted of expressed TCRB transcripts (all of the isolated RNA was reverse transcribed). Repertoires were generated with immunoSEQ multiplex PCR, while TCRdb's copy carries only in-frame clones and drops some. The repertoire includes about 200,000 clones, about 11% of them detected once, and 1% to 1.5% sits in the top ten. Broader study findings: Whether TCRB rearrangement is influenced by HLA type was left unresolved in this analysis.

Sample: central memory CD4+ T cells from blood. The TCR comes from a man between 18 and 35 years old in good health.

CDR3 in amino acids: CSVEVSGTKQYF. The CDR3, as DNA: TGCAGCGTTGAAGTATCCGGGACCAAACAGTACTTC. The gene calls are TRBV29-1 and TRBJ2-7; D is tentatively TRBD1 or TRBD2 (5 bases each). The CDR3 length is 12 residues. CDR1 is SQVTM, CDR2 ANQGSEA, per germline. Between the trimmed V and J ends, which lost 1 base and 10 bases, there was a span of 14 bases.